This T cell receptor beta chain was sequenced in a study of CD8 T cells in ankylosing spondylitis. Study-wide points: A motif of eight highly homologous TCR beta variants was seen as apparently characteristic of ankylosing spondylitis blood.

Via MiXCR, TCRdb re-called the 5' RACE reads, giving one row per CDR3 protein. The sample lists approximately 520,000 distinct CDR3 sequences; roughly 5.2% were seen once. CDR3 length: 12 amino acids. This clonotype was observed a handful of times. Its antigen is undetermined. One end of the junction does not line up with germline, which may come from a read error. The sequence derives from a male donor with ankylosing spondylitis. Sequenced input: blood, either unsorted or a sorted T cell fraction (not recorded which). The chain couples TRBV5-3 to TRBJ1-2; D might be TRBD1 (5 bases). Being an ORF, TRBV5-3 has a function that is uncertain. CDR3 nucleotide sequence: TGTGCCAGGAGCTTCGGGACCGGTGGCTACACCTTC. This gives the protein CARSFGTGGYTF.